This TCR beta chain was captured by sequencing in a study of Ad26.COV2.S vaccination and SARS-CoV-2 variants. Findings of the study overall: Vaccinated individuals (as opposed to placebo recipients) had higher spike-specific TCR breadth.

Documented treatment: roughly 18 received Ad26.COV2.S at low or high dose, single or two shots; 5 received placebo; per-sample allocation not given. Sampling was performed 63 days after the first vaccine or placebo injection. The table came from immunoSEQ multiplex PCR; TCRdb's copy has only in-frame clones and leaves some out. The sample has hundreds of thousands of clones, more than 80% seen once; the top ten hold 1.5%. Comment on this clone: Its target is not known.

Germline V lookup: CDR1 SGHAT, CDR2 FQNNGV. V was cut by 3 bases and J by 0 bases, with 8 bases left in between. The CDR3 totals 15 residues. The receptor was isolated from a person between 18 and 65 years old who received the Ad26.COV2.S COVID-19 vaccine or a placebo. The V call is TRBV11-2, the J call TRBJ2-2, with a possible D match to TRBD1 (5 bases). The specimen was peripheral blood, collected in a trial of Ad26.COV2.S vaccine versus placebo. The CDR3, as DNA: TGTGCCAGCAGCTTCACAGGAACGAACACCGGGGAGCTGTTTTTT. It translates to CASSFTGTNTGELFF.